The present TCR beta chain was sequenced within a study of shared clonotypes between healthy human individuals (dated by TCRdb to about 2020). In the study overall: Three men and a couple of women, aged 18 to 49 years, made up the cohort. For each donor, CD4 naive and CD4 memory were each run on three plates, CD8 naive on two plates, and CD8 memory on one plate. Different laboratories and diverse techniques were used to prepare libraries and sequence TCR repertoires, to increase sequencing depth and limit assay-specific biases. To estimate repertoire size and how much clonotype sharing occurs between individuals, the study deeply sequenced the blood TCR repertoires of roughly 5 healthy adults. Between about 0.85 and 9.5 billion PBMCs per donor were obtained by leukapheresis. Points the paper makes about the study in general: Pairwise subsampling led to the expectation that sequencing depth would affect the degree of clonotype sharing among donors. Because the study included a small number of donors, the genetic and exposure-history diversity represented was limited. Larger estimated clonotype richness was generally found for naive subsets than for memory subsets. Incomplete sequencing was indicated by rarefaction of sorted-subset datasets, despite the large sequencing depth. Approximately 5% of naive CD4, 3.5% of naive CD8, roughly 2.5% of memory CD4, and 0.35% to 0.5% of memory CD8 clonotypes were shared across a handful of donors. Higher generation probabilities were observed for clonotypes shared by all four sorted-subset donors than for non-shared clonotypes. Only blood was sampled, and tissue TCR repertoires likely differ from those in blood.

Using the deep immunoSEQ assay, multiplex PCR amplified TCR CDR3 regions from genomic DNA. Extracted genomic DNA from each cell subset was spread evenly across all wells of several immunoSEQ 96-well plates, with each plate serving as a replicate. For sorted subsets, each replicate PCR was loaded with 200 ng genomic DNA, equivalent to 25,000 to 30,000 T cell genomes. Purified libraries were measured with a Qubit 3.0 fluorometer, size-checked on a Bioanalyzer 2100, and measured again with the KAPA Library Quantification kit. Each immunoSEQ 96-well plate was sequenced on its own single-read 150-cycle Illumina NextSeq 550 flow cell. Per the original workflow: Because the immunoSEQ output held only junctional sequences and lacked quality scores, the filtering could not match the filtering applied to full-length reads. To assign V/J genes and CDR3, sequences were annotated using PyIR, a Python wrapper for IgBLAST v1.9, with IMGT germline references. Reads were filtered out if the reads had weak V/J assignments (E-value above 1e-6), no CDR3, stop codons, out-of-frame junctions, or ambiguous translated residues. V3J clonotypes were defined as sequences sharing the same inferred V gene, J gene, and CDR3 amino acid sequence. To compute the percentage overlap between repertoires, the number of shared unique clonotypes was divided by the size of the smaller repertoire. Richness of each repertoire was evaluated using RTK rarefaction, the Chao1 estimator, and Recon v2.1 estimates of unobserved clonotypes. Generation probabilities were computed with OLGA for all TCRbeta clonotypes obtained by the gDNA method from a few donors. TCRdb mirrors the immuneACCESS table, restricted to in-frame sequences. Some clones are absent from its copies; in checked studies, under half trace to an unresolved V gene, and the reason for the others is unknown. V and J calls and clone size are as listed in that table; D and trimming were resolved from the DNA. The sample table records some 1.4 million clones; roughly 97% of these occur just once. The ten largest account for more than 0.9% of the sample.

About this clone itself: Which antigen it targets is not known. Base qualities are not recorded, but no much larger clone differs from it by a single base.

The CDR3 numbers 11 residues from cysteine through phenylalanine. The sequence is cut down to CDR3 DNA, 33 bases in frame from base 1. V is reduced by 4 bases and J by 5 bases, leaving a spacing of 4 bases between them. Taken from the germline V gene, the CDR1 and CDR2 loops are SGHRS and YFSETQ. The donors were healthy, HIV-negative adults with no recently reported acute infections or vaccinations. All donors were Caucasian adults living in Nashville, Tennessee, USA. CD4+ T cells were enriched through magnetic negative selection, after which naive cells were positively selected on CD45RA and the remaining negative fraction served as the memory subset. Blood was obtained by leukapheresis, after which PBMCs were separated by Ficoll-Histopaque density gradient centrifugation and cryopreserved in liquid nitrogen vapor phase. Analytical flow cytometry was used to check the purity and quantity of every magnetically sorted T cell population. Genomic DNA was isolated from each sorted fraction and quantified by UV absorbance on a Nanodrop 2000c.

What was sequenced was naive CD4+ T cells sorted from blood. The cell subset or site label on this specimen signifies: CD45RA+ positively selected. The sequence was collected from a man aged 25 to 40 in good health. The sequence joins TRBV5-1 to TRBJ2-1; the D gene is not confidently resolved. The CDR3 loop reads CASSPHNEQFF. The base sequence is TGCGCCAGCAGCCCTCACAATGAGCAGTTCTTC. Here the CDR3 is joined to the reference TRBV5-1 and TRBJ2-1 genes, and the full variable domain is: KAGVTQTPRYLIKTRGQQVTLSCSPISGHRSVSWYQQTPGQGLQFLFEYFSETQRNKGNFPGRFSGRQFSNSRSEMNVSTLELGDSALYLCASSPHNEQFFGPGTRLTVL.